This entry features one TCR beta chain sequence. The sample holds a few counts of this clone. Its antigen target is currently unknown. No much larger clonotype is one base removed from it; base qualities were not supplied. From cysteine to phenylalanine, the CDR3 is 11 amino acids long. The retained sequence is limited to the CDR3, 33 bases, with the frame set at the first base. The junction carries 8 bases between V and J, which are trimmed by 7 bases and 2 bases respectively. CDR1 DFQATT and CDR2 SNEGSKA were looked up in the germline V gene (reference sequence). This entry is derived from a study of immune evolution from preneoplasia to lung adenocarcinoma (dated by TCRdb to the early 2020s). Turning to the overall study: HLA loss of heterozygosity was found in more than 5.5% of AIS, about 16% of MIA and less than 35% of ADC lesions, and in no AAH lesions. The study used immune gene expression, TCR sequencing and multiplex immunofluorescence to profile the immune contexture of lung adenocarcinoma precursors and invasive adenocarcinoma. Resected precursor lesions (AAH, AIS, MIA) and invasive adenocarcinomas were compared with paired morphologically normal lung tissue. Sample size was based on specimen availability rather than a prior power calculation. The immune data were integrated with whole exome sequencing and methylation data obtained from the same cohort of nodules. The overall cohort was made up of fewer than 70 patients with pulmonary nodules who had surgical resection. The TCR sequencing data were obtained from some 50 patients. According to the study, about 100 samples went through TCR sequencing. POLYSOLVER was used to infer Class I HLA alleles from exome data, and LOHHLA was used to detect allele-specific HLA loss.

Overall study outcomes, separate from this receptor: The findings reflected association rather than direct causation, and larger cohorts with long-term follow-up and longitudinal biopsies were considered necessary. Clonality was highest in normal lung, while later-stage lesions appeared to have lower clonality but higher T cell density and diversity. The highest top T cell clone frequencies were observed in normal lung, and a progressive decrease in top T cell clone frequencies appeared to occur from AAH through AIS, MIA and invasive adenocarcinoma. T cell clonality was highest in KRAS-mutant nodules compared with EGFR-mutant or double wild-type lesions. All patients were from Japan and China, so applicability to Western populations was uncertain.

TCR beta CDR3 regions were sequenced from DNA using the immunoSEQ hsTCRbeta Kit. In the original analysis: TCR sequencing data were analysed with the ImmunoSEQ Analyzer. T cell clonality was calculated on productive rearrangements as 1 minus Pielou's evenness. To measure T cell diversity, the inverse Simpson index was applied to productive templates. T cell density was TCR beta template counts normalized to usable DNA, estimated by amplifying and sequencing housekeeping genes. Two-sided Kruskal-Wallis tests were used to compare TCR metrics between histologic stages. TCRdb holds this immuneACCESS table with in-frame rearrangements only. Some clones are missing; in checked studies, unresolved V genes explain under half, and the rest has no known cause. That table is the source of V, J and clone size, and D and trimming were worked out from the DNA. The sample table lists 6,000 to 9,500 clones, 55% to 75% of them with a count of one. The ten largest clonotypes hold about 10% of the sample.

Resection was performed on patients in Japan or China between about 2014 and 2017. Two lung cancer pathologists independently reviewed H&E slides to confirm the histologic diagnosis of every case. Premalignant or tumor cells were enriched for nucleic acid extraction by macro-dissection performed after pathologic assessment. FFPE tissue was used for DNA isolation with the AllPrep DNA/RNA FFPE Kit. This TCR was recovered from a donor at least 70 years old with lung adenocarcinoma. Some clones in this sample may be carry-over from other donors' samples. Recombination linked TRBV20-1 to TRBJ1-1, with no confident D gene call. Sequenced material: FFPE lung adenocarcinoma in situ tissue. According to the study, the label for this sample's cell subset or site signals: preinvasive adenocarcinoma in situ (AIS). In nucleotides, the sequence is TGCAGTGTCCTGGTAAACACTGAAGCTTTCTTT. This codes for CSVLVNTEAFF.